These 25 T cell receptor beta chains originate from one sample sequenced in a study of T cells in localized non-small cell lung cancer. Method: immunoSEQ multiplex PCR; TCRdb's copy keeps in-frame clones and lacks some. The table lists 53,000 or so clones, about nine tenths of them singletons. The sample consisted of peripheral blood, taken before any cancer treatment. The receptors here all came from a man aged 40 to 75 with stage I lung adenocarcinoma.

The rearrangement links TRBV2 to TRBJ2-7, with a tentative D call TRBD1 (5 bases). CDR3 length equals 12 residues. Germline loops: CDR1 SNHLY, CDR2 FYNNEI. V lost 5 bases to trimming and J lost 6 bases, with 11 bases between them. This CDR3 is CASSSQGSEQYF. As DNA, the CDR3 is TGTGCCAGCAGTAGCCAGGGAAGCGAGCAGTACTTC.

The CDR3 loop is CASSISPLAGVLEHWGAGANVLTF. The CDR3 bases are TGTGCCAGCAGCATATCACCATTAGCAGGGGTATTAGAGCACTGGGGGGCTGGGGCCAACGTCCTGACTTTC. The chain is built from TRBV13 and TRBJ2-6; either TRBD1 or TRBD2 may supply D (6 bases each). Per germline, CDR1 PRHDT and CDR2 FYEKMQ (reference sequence). This CDR3 comprises 24 residues. Trimming took 5 bases from V and 2 from J, leaving 37 bases between them.

The chain combines TRBV4-1 with TRBJ2-1; TRBD2 matches 12 bases. J lost 3 bases, V lost 9 bases, and 12 bases had no gene match. The CDR3 is 17 residues long. Looked up from germline, CDR1 is MGHRA and CDR2 is YSYEKL. CDR3 sequence (DNA): TGCGCCAGTTCGACAGGGAGACTAGCGGGAGTCTACAATGAGCAGTTCTTC. Protein: CASSTGRLAGVYNEQFF.

The CDR3 coding sequence is TGTGCCAGCTCACCAGCCGGGTCCGAGCAGTACTTC. Protein: CASSPAGSEQYF. The chain couples TRBV18 to TRBJ2-7, with D hard to call. In germline, CDR1 is KGHSH, CDR2 LQKENI. With 2 bases removed from V and 6 bases from J, the gap between germline ends came to 8 bases. This CDR3 comprises 12 residues.

The chain combines TRBV6-5 with TRBJ2-3; D is perhaps TRBD2 (5 bases). The germline gives CDR1 MNHEY, CDR2 SVGAGI. CDR3 size: 12 residues. The V end was cut by 6 bases, the J end by 4 bases, with 8 bases between. Written as DNA, the CDR3 is TGTGCCAGCAGGGGGAGCGCAGATACGCAGTATTTT. Protein sequence: CASRGSADTQYF.

The CDR3 nucleotides are TGTGCCAGCAGCTTAGCGCCTGGACTAGCGGGACCCCGCACAGATACGCAGTATTTT. This gives the protein CASSLAPGLAGPRTDTQYF. J is TRBJ2-3 and V is TRBV7-6, with TRBD2 identical over 12 bases. Trimming took 0 bases from V and 1 from J; bases not matched to a gene: 8. The germline gives CDR1 SGHVS, CDR2 FNYEAQ. CDR3 length: 19 amino acids.

The chain couples TRBV15 to TRBJ1-5; 9 positions agree with TRBD1. CDR1 LNHNV and CDR2 YYDKDF come from the germline V gene (reference sequence). The CDR3 has 14 residues. V lost 3 bases, J lost 6 bases, and 3 bases stayed unmatched. The CDR3: CATSRDRGVQPQHF. DNA of the CDR3: TGTGCCACCAGCAGGGACAGGGGAGTTCAGCCCCAGCATTTT.

The chain employs TRBV7-2 and TRBJ2-6; unclear D gene. Germline V lookup: CDR1 SGHTA, CDR2 FQGNSA. This CDR3 is built from 14 residues. The V gene lost 5 bases and the J gene lost 0 bases, with 5 bases spanning the gap. CDR3: CASSRSSGANVLTF. The CDR3 bases are TGTGCCAGCAGCCGGAGCTCTGGGGCCAACGTCCTGACTTTC.

The chain combines TRBV5-1 with TRBJ2-7, with 7 bases aligning to TRBD2. The CDR3 extends over 17 amino acids. Looked up from germline, CDR1 is SGHRS and CDR2 is YFSETQ. V lost 0 bases, J lost 1 base, and 10 bases stayed unmatched. The CDR3 coding sequence is TGCGCCAGCAGCTTGGGTGCTAGCGGCCCGAGATCCTACGAGCAGTACTTC. This encodes CASSLGASGPRSYEQYF.

This chain connects TRBV15 to TRBJ2-1; D possibly corresponds to TRBD1 (5 bases). This CDR3 is built from 13 residues. Germline V CDR1 and CDR2: LNHNV, YYDKDF (reference sequence). V lost 3 bases and J 8 bases, leaving 11 bases between the germline ends. CDR3 amino acids: CATSSDPGYEQFF. The CDR3 nucleotides are TGTGCCACCAGCAGCGACCCAGGGTATGAGCAGTTCTTC.

J is TRBJ1-2 and V is TRBV7-9, with 10 bases aligning to TRBD1. Unmatched junction bases numbered 12, after V lost 5 bases and J lost 9 bases. The germline V gene has CDR1 SEHNR and CDR2 FQNEAQ (reference sequence). The length of the CDR3 is 15 residues. This chain's CDR3 is CASSRGGTGAMRYTF. For the CDR3, the DNA is TGTGCCAGCAGCCGCGGTGGGACAGGGGCTATGCGCTACACCTTC.

This clone was seen a few times. V gene TRBV5-6 combines with J gene TRBJ2-7; no clear D gene. CDR3 length: 14 amino acids. V was trimmed by 6 bases and J by 2 bases, leaving 15 bases between them. Germline V gene data show CDR1 as SGHDT and CDR2 as YYEEEE. CDR3 sequence (DNA): TGTGCCAGCACCTCTTGGGCCTACACCTACGAGCAGTACTTC. Translated: CASTSWAYTYEQYF.

The J gene is TRBJ1-1, the V gene TRBV27; D is unresolved. Per germline, CDR1 MNHEY and CDR2 SMNVEV (reference sequence). There are 17 residues in the CDR3. The V end was cut by 0 bases, the J end by 1 base, with 15 bases between. As DNA, the CDR3 is TGTGCCAGCAGTTTATCCACCGTCGGCCAAGAGAACACTGAAGCTTTCTTT. Translated: CASSLSTVGQENTEAFF.

V is TRBV4-1 and J is TRBJ1-3, with D possibly being TRBD1 (6 bases). Looked up from germline, CDR1 is MGHRA and CDR2 is YSYEKL. The CDR3 length is 15 residues. V was shortened by 6 bases and J by 2 bases, with 14 bases between the two germline ends. In nucleotides, the CDR3 is TGCGCCAGCAGTGAGGCGAAGGGGGCTGGAAACACCATATATTTT. The encoded protein is CASSEAKGAGNTIYF.

CDR3 protein: CASSHPGQGMNTEAFF. The CDR3, as DNA: TGCGCCAGCAGCCACCCGGGACAGGGGATGAACACTGAAGCTTTCTTT. This sequence joins TRBV4-1 and TRBJ1-1; 10 bases are a match to TRBD1. V lost 3 bases to trimming and J lost 0 bases; unmatched junction nucleotides: 4. This CDR3 is 16 amino acids long. Germline values: CDR1 MGHRA, CDR2 YSYEKL.

The chain couples TRBV18 to TRBJ2-1; D unclear. Trimming removed 1 base from V and 4 bases from J, with 14 bases in between. Germline V gene data show CDR1 as KGHSH and CDR2 as LQKENI. This CDR3 has 16 amino acids. CDR3 sequence reads: CASSPLARTRYNEQFF. The DNA for the CDR3 is TGTGCCAGCTCACCACTGGCGCGGACCAGGTACAATGAGCAGTTCTTC.

This chain connects TRBV7-9 to TRBJ1-5; 12 bases align to TRBD1. Germline-derived CDR1 and CDR2 are SEHNR and FQNEAQ (reference sequence). The CDR3 length is 16 residues. V lost 1 base and J lost 7; bases outside the gene matches: 5. DNA of the CDR3: TGTGCCAGCAGCTTAGACGGGGACAGGGGGCCCCAGCCCCAGCATTTT. Amino acid sequence: CASSLDGDRGPQPQHF.

The gene calls are TRBV4-1 and TRBJ2-7, with 9 bases aligning to TRBD2. The CDR3 length is 14 residues. CDR1 is MGHRA and CDR2 is YSYEKL in the germline V gene. The ends lost 3 bases at V and 0 bases at J; junction bases unmatched: 0. As DNA, the CDR3 is TGCGCCAGCAGCCAGACTAGCGGCTCCTACGAGCAGTACTTC. It is translated as CASSQTSGSYEQYF.

This clone was observed a single time. Here the CDR3 reads CSVENGVQGFHEQYF. CDR3 in DNA: TGCAGCGTTGAAAACGGGGTGCAGGGGTTCCACGAGCAGTACTTC. The V call is TRBV29-1, the J call TRBJ2-7; tentatively, D is TRBD1 (6 bases). The CDR3 is 15 residues long. The germline V gene has CDR1 SQVTM and CDR2 ANQGSEA. V lost 2 bases, J lost 5 bases, and 19 bases lay in between.

The count of this clone is one. The gene calls are TRBV2 and TRBJ1-2; D is unresolved. The ends were cut back, 5 bases at V and 8 bases at J, with 9 bases in the middle. This CDR3 has 11 amino acids. Per the germline V gene, CDR1 is SNHLY and CDR2 is FYNNEI. The CDR3 DNA reads as TGTGCCAGCAGTTCGCTCAACGGCTACACCTTC. This codes for CASSSLNGYTF. Drawing the rest from reference TRBV2 and TRBJ1-2, the complete variable domain is EPEVTQTPSHQVTQMGQEVILRCVPISNHLYFYWYRQILGQKVEFLVSFYNNEISEKSEIFDDQFSVERPDGSNFTLKIRSTKLEDSAMYFCASSSLNGYTFGSGTRLTVV.

The rearrangement uses TRBV6-1 and TRBJ1-2; maybe TRBD1 (5 bases). The CDR3 contains 13 residues. The germline CDR1 and CDR2 sequences are MNHNS and SASEGT. Trimming left V 4 bases short and J 8 bases short, with 14 bases between. CDR3 nucleotides: TGTGCCAGCAGTGGGGACCTTTTATGGGGCTACACCTTC. Protein sequence: CASSGDLLWGYTF.

The sample holds a few counts of this clone. The chain employs TRBV18 and TRBJ1-1; possibly TRBD1 for D (6 bases). Germline CDR1 is KGHSH and CDR2 is LQKENI. The V end lost 8 bases, the J end lost 6 bases, and 19 bases lay between the germline ends. This CDR3 contains 14 residues. Here the CDR3 reads CASHKATGSSEAFF. CDR3 sequence (DNA): TGTGCCAGCCACAAAGCAACAGGGAGTTCTGAAGCTTTCTTT. The full variable domain, its missing parts supplied by reference TRBV18 and TRBJ1-1, is NAGVMQNPRHLVRRRGQEARLRCSPMKGHSHVYWYRQLPEEGLKFMVYLQKENIIDESGMPKERFSAEFPKEGPSILRIQQVVRGDSAAYFCASHKATGSSEAFFGQGTRLTVV.

This clone was observed a single time. The chain combines TRBV5-8 with TRBJ1-1; 9 bases are shared with TRBD1. Germline CDR1 and CDR2: SGHTS and YDEGEE. The V and J ends lost 4 bases and 2 bases, in that order; junction bases with no gene match: 18. CDR3 length: 19 amino acids. In DNA form, the CDR3 reads TGTGCCAGCAGCGTCCCCCCCGGGACAGGGAAAGTAGTTAACACTGAAGCTTTCTTT. Residues: CASSVPPGTGKVVNTEAFF. Full variable domain (outside the CDR3, taken from reference TRBV5-8 and TRBJ1-1): EAGVTQSPTHLIKTRGQQATLRCSPISGHTSVYWYQQALGLGLQFLLWYDEGEERNRGNFPPRFSGRQFPNYSSELNVNALELEDSALYLCASSVPPGTGKVVNTEAFFGQGTRLTVV.

The genes are TRBV12-2 and TRBJ1-1. TRBV12-2 is classified as a pseudogene. The CDR3 runs to 12 residues. The CDR3 is CASRLAPRPAFF. In DNA, the CDR3 is TGTGCAAGTCGCTTAGCGCCCCGGCCGGCTTTCTTT.

This chain uses TRBV7-9 with TRBJ2-1; D remains unclear. Deletions cut 0 bases from V and 10 bases from J, with 7 bases between. The CDR3 consists of 12 residues. From germline, CDR1 is SEHNR and CDR2 FQNEAQ (reference sequence). The DNA of the CDR3 is TGTGCCAGCAGCTTAGCCCCGGAAGAGCAGTTCTTC. This translates into CASSLAPEEQFF.